The rows below give T cell receptor beta chains drawn from one sample of a study of blood T cell repertoires in COVID-19. This table comes from immunoSEQ multiplex PCR, and its TCRdb copy is limited to in-frame clones, with some not included. The table has more than 200,000 clones, 88% seen once. Sample: peripheral blood. These receptors originate from a man between 65 and 79 years old with acute or convalescent COVID-19. Both conserved end residues are part of each CDR3. The D gene is left open where the match is weak. Clone size is shown for a subset of rows, as once, few, many or a class of expanded clone.

>TRBV6-5|.|TRBJ2-7|.
TGTGCCAGCAGTTACGCAGGATACCCCTACGAGCAGTACTTC
CASSYAGYPYEQYF
>TRBV25-1|TRBD1|TRBJ2-1|.
TGTGCCAGCAGTGGAATCGCGGGACAGGGTAGGTTCTTC
CASSGIAGQGRFF
>TRBV9|.|TRBJ2-7|.
TGTGCCAGCAGCCCCGGTTCATCCCCTCGCTTGGAGCAGTACTTC
CASSPGSSPRLEQYF
>TRBV19|.|TRBJ2-2|.
TGTGCCAGTAGTACACTCCAGGGGAACACCGGGGAGCTGTTTTTT
CASSTLQGNTGELFF
>TRBV5-4|TRBD1|TRBJ2-6|.
TGTGCCAGCACCCGGACAGGGGGAAGCTCTGGGGCCAACGTCCTGACTTTC
CASTRTGGSSGANVLTF
>TRBV12-3/TRBV12-4|.|TRBJ2-7|.
TGTGCCAGCGTCCGGGACACGTCCTACGAGCAGTACTTC
CASVRDTSYEQYF
>TRBV19|.|TRBJ1-1|few
TGTGCCAGTAGGGTGGGGGCCCGGGTGAACGGTGAAGCTTTCTTT
CASRVGARVNGEAFF
>TRBV19|TRBD1|TRBJ1-2|.
TGTGCCAGTAGTACCCGGACAGGGTCTGGCTACACCTTC
CASSTRTGSGYTF
>TRBV7-2|TRBD2|TRBJ2-1|once
TGTGCCAGCAGCTTAGCGTCGGGAGGGTCCTACAATGAGCAGTTCTTC
CASSLASGGSYNEQFF
>TRBV7-3|TRBD1|TRBJ1-1|.
TGTGCCAGCAGCTTAAGTGGCCAGGGGGAAGAGGCTTTCTTT
CASSLSGQGEEAFF
>TRBV28|TRBD1|TRBJ2-7|.
TGTGCCAGCAGTTTAAGGGCCAGGGGGAACTACGAGCAGTACTTC
CASSLRARGNYEQYF
>TRBV7-3|TRBD2|TRBJ2-1|.
TGTGCCAGCAGCTTAGGTCTAGCGGGAGTCAATGAGCAGTTCTTC
CASSLGLAGVNEQFF
>TRBV5-1|.|TRBJ2-7|.
TGCGCCAGCAGCTTGGGGGGCCAGCTGAGCTCCTACGAGCAGTACTTC
CASSLGGQLSSYEQYF
>TRBV5-6|.|TRBJ2-7|.
TGTGCCAGCAGCCGAGAGGCATGGGACTTCAACTACGAGCAGTACTTC
CASSREAWDFNYEQYF
>TRBV28|.|TRBJ1-2|.
TGTGCCAGCAGCCTGGGGGGACTTTATGGCTACACCTTC
CASSLGGLYGYTF
>TRBV11-2|TRBD1|TRBJ1-1|few
TGTGCCAGCAGCTTAGGTGGACAGGGGGTCGCTGAAGCTTTCTTT
CASSLGGQGVAEAFF
>TRBV12-3/TRBV12-4|.|TRBJ2-7|few
TGTGCCAGCAGACTAGCTGCCGCCTACGAGCAGTACTTC
CASRLAAAYEQYF
>TRBV29-1|.|TRBJ2-1|.
TGCAGCGTTCGATGGAGCTCCTACAATGAGCAGTTCTTC
CSVRWSSYNEQFF
>TRBV4-2|TRBD2|TRBJ2-7|.
TGTGCCAGCAGCCTGGAGGGAGGGGTCTTGGCCTACGAGCAGTACTTC
CASSLEGGVLAYEQYF
>TRBV5-1|.|TRBJ1-1|.
TGCGCCAGCAGCCCCGGGACATCCGAGGCAGCTTTCTTT
CASSPGTSEAAFF
>TRBV6-5|TRBD2|TRBJ2-7|.
TGTGCCAGCAAGGAACTAGCGGGAGGTAACTACGAGCAGTACTTC
CASKELAGGNYEQYF
>TRBV5-1|.|TRBJ2-5|.
TGCGCCAGCAGCTTGGCTTACAGCCAAGAGACCCAGTACTTC
CASSLAYSQETQYF
>TRBV7-2|.|TRBJ2-1|.
TGTGCCAGCAGCTTAGTGGCAGGGGCGACCTACAATGAGCAGTTCTTC
CASSLVAGATYNEQFF
>TRBV6-6|TRBD1|TRBJ1-6|.
TGTGCCAGCAGTTTCTTTACAGGGGGTGAGTCACCCCTCCACTTT
CASSFFTGGESPLHF
>TRBV7-9|TRBD1|TRBJ1-5|.
TGTGCCAGCAGCCCGGAAGGGGAAGGGGGCCGCAATCAGCCCCAGCATTTT
CASSPEGEGGRNQPQHF
>TRBV4-1|.|TRBJ2-2|.
TGCGCCAGCAGCCAGGGGACTGGTGCGAGCGGGGAGCTGTTTTTT
CASSQGTGASGELFF